These 6 T cell receptor beta chains were all obtained from the same sample, sequenced in a study of CD8+ T cells in alopecia areata. Sequencing used cDNA as its template, made by extracting RNA and reverse transcribing it. The assay was immunoSEQ multiplex PCR, and TCRdb's table has in-frame clones only and misses some. Among 150,000 or so clones listed, 55% were seen once. The sample consisted of CD4+ T cells sorted from blood. The receptor set was obtained from a human donor in good health.

This chain connects TRBV30 to TRBJ2-1; 12 bases align to TRBD2. CDR3 size: 13 residues. CDR1 GTSNPN and CDR2 SVGIG come from the germline V gene (reference sequence). After removal of 4 bases from V and 7 bases from J, the junction contained 2 bases not matched to a gene. CDR3 nucleotide sequence: TGTGCCTGGACACTAGCGGGAGGAAATGAGCAGTTCTTC. This encodes CAWTLAGGNEQFF.

This clone was recorded a few times. The CDR3 reads CASSLVFTDTQYF. Here the CDR3 DNA reads TGTGCCAGCAGTTTGGTGTTCACAGATACGCAGTATTTT. J is TRBJ2-3 and V is TRBV6-6; D uncertain. Deletions cut 4 bases from V and 2 bases from J, with 7 bases between. The CDR3 is made up of 13 amino acids. The germline V gene encodes CDR1 MNHNY and CDR2 SVGAGI (reference sequence).

This clone was detected only a few times. The V call is TRBV30, the J call TRBJ2-2, with D perhaps matching TRBD1 (5 bases). The V end was cut by 2 bases, the J end by 5 bases, with 6 bases between. Per the germline V gene, CDR1 is GTSNPN and CDR2 is SVGIG (reference sequence). This CDR3 is built from 12 residues. CDR3 nucleotide sequence: TGTGCCTGGAGTAAGGGGACCGGGGAGCTGTTTTTT. It translates to CAWSKGTGELFF.

This clone was counted a few times. The genes are TRBV7-9 and TRBJ1-1; D gene unclear. Germline lookup yields CDR1 SEHNR and CDR2 FQNEAQ (reference sequence). The CDR3 runs to 14 residues. V lost 6 bases and J lost 1, with 12 bases in between. Here the CDR3 reads CASSSGRANTEAFF. Here the CDR3 DNA reads TGTGCCAGCAGTTCAGGACGGGCGAACACTGAAGCTTTCTTT.

This clone was observed a handful of times. J is TRBJ1-5 and V is TRBV6-1; TRBD1 matches at 8 bases. After removal of 6 bases from V and 9 bases from J, the junction contained 7 bases not matched to a gene. Germline V gene data show CDR1 as MNHNS and CDR2 as SASEGT. CDR3 size: 13 residues. The CDR3 protein is CASRDRGGTPQHF. In DNA, the CDR3 is TGTGCCAGCAGAGACAGGGGAGGAACGCCCCAGCATTTT.

This clone was counted a single time. The V call is TRBV6-1, the J call TRBJ1-1; weak D call: TRBD1 (6 bases). The V and J ends lost 9 bases and 6 bases respectively, with 20 bases between them. Per germline, CDR1 MNHNS and CDR2 SASEGT. CDR3 size: 14 residues. The CDR3 protein is CARPQAQGWAEAFF. The CDR3 nucleotides read TGTGCCAGACCCCAGGCACAGGGTTGGGCTGAAGCTTTCTTT.